These T cell receptor beta chains were read from a single sample in a study of T cell responses to AZD1222 COVID-19 vaccine. TCRdb's copy holds only in-frame clones and misses some; the assay was immunoSEQ multiplex PCR. Here the sample spans fewer than 90,000 clones, around 83% being singletons. Sequenced material: peripheral blood, taken 28 days after the second AZD1222 dose. All receptors come from an adult who received the AZD1222 COVID-19 vaccine. CDR3s include the opening cysteine and the closing phenylalanine or tryptophan. D genes are given only for firm matches. Some rows mark clone size as missing; the rest say once, few, many or name a class of expanded clone.

CDR3 length	clone size	V gene	D gene	J gene	CDR3 protein	CDR3 DNA
15	.	TRBV4-2	.	TRBJ2-7	CASSRGGAPSYEQYF	TGTGCCAGCAGCCGAGGGGGGGCCCCCTCCTACGAGCAGTACTTC
11	.	TRBV2	TRBD1	TRBJ2-5	CASGTEETQYF	TGTGCCAGCGGGACAGAAGAGACCCAGTACTTC
12	few	TRBV7-2	TRBD1	TRBJ2-7	CASSRDRDEQYF	TGTGCCAGCAGCCGGGACAGGGACGAGCAGTACTTC
15	.	TRBV27	TRBD1	TRBJ2-7	CASSSRGGFTYEQYF	TGTGCCAGCAGCTCCAGAGGGGGCTTTACCTACGAGCAGTACTTC
13	.	TRBV5-4	.	TRBJ2-7	CASSPTGLGEQYF	TGTGCCAGCAGCCCGACTGGTTTGGGGGAGCAGTACTTC
15	.	TRBV10-2	.	TRBJ1-4	CASTGTPGSNEKLFF	TGCGCCAGCACCGGGACTCCAGGAAGTAATGAAAAACTGTTTTTT
11	once	TRBV28	.	TRBJ2-1	CASSINNEQFF	TGTGCCAGCAGCATTAACAATGAGCAGTTCTTC
12	.	TRBV6-5	.	TRBJ2-7	CASRNGYYEQYF	TGTGCCAGCAGGAATGGTTACTACGAGCAGTACTTC
18	.	TRBV5-1	TRBD2	TRBJ2-3	CASSLGLAGGGGTDTQYF	TGCGCCAGCAGCTTGGGACTCGCGGGGGGCGGGGGCACAGATACGCAGTATTTT
13	.	TRBV4-2	.	TRBJ1-4	CASSPQGNEKLFF	TGTGCCAGCAGCCCCCAGGGGAATGAAAAACTGTTTTTT
13	.	TRBV7-8	TRBD2	TRBJ2-7	CASSFGRAREQYF	TGTGCCAGCAGCTTTGGGAGGGCGCGAGAGCAGTACTTC